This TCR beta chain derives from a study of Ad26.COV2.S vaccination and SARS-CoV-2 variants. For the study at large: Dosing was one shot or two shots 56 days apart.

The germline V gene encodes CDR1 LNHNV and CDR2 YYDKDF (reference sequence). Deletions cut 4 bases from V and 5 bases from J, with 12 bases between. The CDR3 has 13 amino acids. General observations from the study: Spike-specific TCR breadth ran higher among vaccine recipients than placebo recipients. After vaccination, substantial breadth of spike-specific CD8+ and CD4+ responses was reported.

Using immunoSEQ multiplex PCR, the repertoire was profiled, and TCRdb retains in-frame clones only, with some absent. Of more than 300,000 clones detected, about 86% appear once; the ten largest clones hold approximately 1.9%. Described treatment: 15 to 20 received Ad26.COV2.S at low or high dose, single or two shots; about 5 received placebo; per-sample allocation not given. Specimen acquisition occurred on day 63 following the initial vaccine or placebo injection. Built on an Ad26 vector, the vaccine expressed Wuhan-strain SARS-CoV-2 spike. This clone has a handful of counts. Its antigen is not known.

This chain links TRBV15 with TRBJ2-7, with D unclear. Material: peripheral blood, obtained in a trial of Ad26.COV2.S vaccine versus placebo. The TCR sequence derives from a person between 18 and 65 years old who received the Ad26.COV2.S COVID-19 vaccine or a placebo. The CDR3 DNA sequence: TGTGCCACCAGCAAAGTGGGCGAGAACGAGCAGTACTTC. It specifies CATSKVGENEQYF.